One TCR beta chain is described in this entry. Its antigen is not yet known. Base quality data are lacking; no much larger clone is found one base away. These data originate in a study of T cells in Graves' hyperthyroidism and ophthalmopathy (dated 2019 in TCRdb). Background for the entire study: To identify distinguishing TCR V-J signatures, a discovery cohort of around 98 patients was used, comprising 40 to 45 with Graves' ophthalmopathy and some 60 with stable Graves' hyperthyroidism. Prospective prediction of ophthalmopathy was tested in an independent validation cohort of 18 hyperthyroidism patients and 17 patients who later progressed to ophthalmopathy. The approximately 97 discovery patients were randomly divided into training and test sets at a 7:3 ratio. In six Graves' hyperthyroidism patients, the study also compared T-cell repertoires from thyroid tissue with T-cell repertoires from blood. Following sampling, methimazole starting at 30 mg daily was given to hyperthyroidism patients, and high-dose intravenous methylprednisolone was given to ophthalmopathy patients. According to the paper, TCR Vbeta CDR3 sequencing was carried out on some 140 peripheral blood samples, which came from fewer than 50 ophthalmopathy, approximately 78 hyperthyroidism and roughly 17 progressor patients. The research as a whole found: During validation, the model predicted progression to ophthalmopathy a median of roughly 7.1 months ahead of onset, with around 71% sensitivity and less than 85% specificity. Sample size was not statistically predetermined, and blinding of investigators to group allocation was not performed. Most expanded thyroid clonotypes (frequency above 0.001) were also detected in blood, suggesting blood repertoires may reflect thyroid immune responses. In cross-validation, a model built on a 13 V-J signature told ophthalmopathy apart from stable hyperthyroidism with over 85% sensitivity and around 84% specificity, and in testing the same model reached 80%/75%.

The study excluded patients with uncontrolled infections, other autoimmune diseases, pregnancy or lactation. Clinical symptoms, serum thyroxine and TRAb, thyroid ultrasound, and orbital computed tomography formed the basis for the diagnoses. Total RNA was extracted with Trizol reagent, and quality was checked on an Agilent 2100 Bioanalyzer. The CDR3 goes from the cysteine to the phenylalanine over 14 residues. The only DNA kept is the CDR3, 42 bases in frame from the first base. CDR1 and CDR2 (SEHNR, FQNEAQ) derive from the germline V gene (reference sequence). The trim is 4 bases for V and 1 base for J, with a gap of 10 bases between the germline ends. Amplification of TCR beta CDR3 regions was carried out from RNA transcripts. The TCR CDR3 was subjected to a first round of RT-PCR using the HTBI primer set and the Qiagen OneStep RT-PCR kit. Libraries were constructed in a second round of multiplex PCR, after which size selection and purification were carried out. Sequencing of the libraries was done on an Illumina HiSeq2000 using paired-end 100 bp reads. In the paper's pipeline: SOAPnuke was used to process the raw data, throwing out any read that contained adapters or uncalled bases, had a mean Phred below 15, or lacked an exact constant-primer or identifier match. High-quality paired reads were merged using COPE v1.2.5, and each unique nucleotide sequence was defined as a clonotype. Clonotypes were aligned to IMGT TRBV, TRBD and TRBJ reference segments using MiTCR v1.1. Only V-J combinations with frequency above 0.0001, covering roughly 99% of repertoires, were analysed. The TCS score was defined as F50 (clonal expansion) divided by E x V (chaos), with BLOSUM62-based TCRdist calculated between CDR3 peptides within each V-J. Welch's t-statistics and random forest reduced just over 500 V-J features to 13, which were used in a naive Bayes classifier (R e1071). Thyroid-blood repertoire similarity was quantified with the Morisita-Horn index. Clones were called with MiXCR by TCRdb after fastp trimmed the public reads at Q25, and only in-frame beta chains were retained. Rows merge per CDR3 protein into single entries with the most common DNA and genes. These V and J calls originate from TCRdb's pipeline instead of the authors' own analysis. The sample table shows approximately 510,000 distinct CDR3 sequences, and 40% to 50% are seen once. The ten top clones hold around 47% of the sample.

The sequence was collected from an adult woman with Graves' disease, either hyperthyroidism or ophthalmopathy (not recorded which). The chain is encoded by TRBV7-9 joined to TRBJ2-5; too little of a D gene remains to name it. Sequencing input: peripheral blood or thyroid tissue (not recorded which). The sequence in DNA is TGTGCCAGCAGCTCCCCGACCACCCAAGAGACCCAGTACTTC. It translates as CASSSPTTQETQYF.